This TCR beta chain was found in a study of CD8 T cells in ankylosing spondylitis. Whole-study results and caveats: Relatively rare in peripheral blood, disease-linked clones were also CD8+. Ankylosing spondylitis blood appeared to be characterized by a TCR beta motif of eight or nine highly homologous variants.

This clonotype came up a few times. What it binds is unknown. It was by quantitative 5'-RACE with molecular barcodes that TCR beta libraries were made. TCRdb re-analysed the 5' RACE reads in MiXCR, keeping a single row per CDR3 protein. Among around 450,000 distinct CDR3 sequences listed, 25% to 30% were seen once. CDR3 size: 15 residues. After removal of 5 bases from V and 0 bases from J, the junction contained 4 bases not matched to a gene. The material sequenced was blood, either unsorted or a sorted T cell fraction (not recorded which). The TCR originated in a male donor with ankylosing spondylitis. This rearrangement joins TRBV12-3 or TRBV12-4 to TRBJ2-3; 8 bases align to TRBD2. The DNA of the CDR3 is TGTGCCAGCAGTCAGCGGGAGATTAGCACAGATACGCAGTATTTT. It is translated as CASSQREISTDTQYF.